A selection of T cell receptor beta chains follows, all from one sample in a study of T-cell reconstitution after alpha-beta-depleted transplantation in children. TCRdb analysed the PCR reads with MiXCR anew, one entry per CDR3 protein. The top ten clones hold roughly 0.84% of a sample with hundreds of thousands of distinct CDR3 sequences, 13% of them seen once. The sample consisted of PBMCs, taken before TCRalphabeta/CD19-depleted stem cell transplant. The receptor set was obtained from a girl aged 2-10 years with congenital amegakaryocytic thrombocytopenia, due to receive a stem cell transplant. CDR3s leave out the opening cysteine and the closing phenylalanine or tryptophan.

>TRBV6-1|TRBJ2-7
ASTRQEAYEQY
>TRBV12-3/TRBV12-4|TRBJ1-1
ASSLPLGRVLNTEAF
>TRBV20-1|TRBJ2-3
SARGLAIVSTDTQY
>TRBV20-1|TRBJ2-1
SAYTTGLNEQF
>TRBV20-1|TRBJ2-1
SETSLGGNEQF
>TRBV12-3/TRBV12-4|TRBJ2-1
ASSTLGLAGAGEQF
>TRBV29-1|TRBJ2-1
SVEPPGAYNEQF
>TRBV14|TRBJ2-5
ASSQVTGVKTQY
>TRBV14|TRBJ2-1
ASSPGQENYNEQF
>TRBV7-9|TRBJ1-4
ASGVSGGEKLF
>TRBV5-1|TRBJ2-7
ASSPRAPSYEQY
>TRBV10-3|TRBJ2-5
AIRPWPGEETQY
>TRBV12-3/TRBV12-4|TRBJ1-6
ASSLSSGAGSPLH
>TRBV18|TRBJ2-1
ASSPAVAGDAEQF
>TRBV20-1|TRBJ2-3
SASLGLAGPDTQY
>TRBV12-3/TRBV12-4|TRBJ2-3
ASSLAARRSTDTQY
>TRBV7-2|TRBJ2-3
ASSLGAGDTQY
>TRBV5-1|TRBJ2-5
ASRAAGTSGIETQY
>TRBV2|TRBJ2-3
ASRRVAGGVDTQY
>TRBV5-1|TRBJ2-1
ASSTDIYNEQF
>TRBV20-1|TRBJ1-4
SASRQTNEKLF
>TRBV29-1|TRBJ1-2
SVEGGLNGYT
>TRBV20-1|TRBJ1-1
SATTDNIYGEAF
>TRBV5-1|TRBJ2-2
ASSLYRPNTGELF
>TRBV20-1|TRBJ2-3
SARTAGAPGTQY
>TRBV12-3/TRBV12-4|TRBJ2-3
ASRPLSRGGPDTQY
>TRBV7-2|TRBJ2-5
ASSASRDSQETQY
>TRBV7-9|TRBJ2-1
ASSLPGADNEQF
>TRBV29-1|TRBJ2-1
SVEGLAGGSSSYNEQF
>TRBV6-5|TRBJ1-4
ASSYSPGGGEKLF